This passage covers 15 T cell receptor beta chains from one sample sequenced in a study of tumor and adjacent non-tumor tissue in lung cancer. This sample's RNA came from whole unsorted tissue. The normal lung tissue was taken more than 3 cm from the tumor edge. TCRbeta libraries were built with three rounds of nested PCR, modified from ARM-PCR. In TCRdb, the multiplex PCR reads were re-called with MiXCR into one record per CDR3 protein. The sample contains under 85,000 distinct CDR3 sequences, about 80% of which appear only once. Sequencing input: distant non-tumor lung tissue. These receptors all come from a man aged 65-85 years with non-small cell lung cancer.

The chain links TRBV11-3 to TRBJ2-1; D might be TRBD1 or TRBD2, each matching 6 bases. This CDR3 is 16 amino acids long. Trimming left V 10 bases short and J 13 bases short, with 32 bases between. Germline assignment: CDR1 SGHNT and CDR2 YENEEA. This CDR3 is CAMSLDPMGGRGEQFF. The CDR3 DNA is TGTGCCATGAGCTTAGATCCCATGGGGGGCAGGGGTGAACAGTTCTTC.

This clonotype showed up just a few times. One base away lies a much larger clone, so this may be a sequencing read error. The V and J genes are TRBV6-5 and TRBJ1-2; 7 bases are shared with TRBD1. The CDR3 runs to 14 residues. In germline, CDR1 is MNHEY, CDR2 SVGAGI. The CDR3: CVSSYDQGESGYTF. The CDR3 bases are TGTGTCAGCAGTTATGACCAGGGGGAGAGTGGCTACACCTTC.

In regard to this clonotype: This may come from a read error, since a much larger clone is one base off. This chain links TRBV7-3 with TRBJ2-2, with TRBD2 as a possible D gene (5 bases). The germline gives CDR1 SGHTA, CDR2 FQGTGA. The CDR3 runs 14 residues. As DNA, the CDR3 is TGTGCCAGCAGCTTATACCCGAACACCGGGGAGCTGTTGTTT. It is translated as CASSLYPNTGELLF. Full variable domain (outside the CDR3, taken from reference TRBV7-3 and TRBJ2-2): GAGVSQTPSNKVTEKGKYVELRCDPISGHTALYWYRQSLGQGPEFLIYFQGTGAADDSGLPNDRFFAVRPEGSVSTLKIQRTERGDSAVYLCASSLYPNTGELLFGEGSRLTVL.

About this clonotype: A junction end diverges from the germline sequence, so it may reflect a read error. V is TRBV29-1 and J is TRBJ2-3; D tentatively reads TRBD1 or TRBD2 (5 bases each). Germline V gene sequence: CDR1 SQVTM, CDR2 ANQGSEA. The CDR3 runs 13 residues. CDR3 region: CSVRGRGRDTQYF. For the CDR3, the DNA is TGCAGCGTTCGGGGCAGAGGGAGAGATACTCAGTATTTT.

Of note for this clonotype: Mismatch with germline at one junction end may stem from a read error. The chain couples TRBV6-5 to TRBJ2-1, with a weak D call TRBD2 (5 bases). Per germline, CDR1 MNHEY and CDR2 SVGAGI. CDR3 size: 11 residues. The CDR3 sequence is CPRNTGNKQFF. CDR3 sequence (DNA): TGTCCCAGGAATACCGGGAATAAGCAGTTCTTC.

Points on this clonotype: One end of the junction is discordant with germline, which a read error may explain. The chain carries TRBV6-2 or TRBV6-3 and TRBJ2-1; possible D gene TRBD2, 5 bases. The CDR3 loop spans 14 amino acids. From germline, CDR1 is MNHEY and CDR2 SVGEGT. CDR3 bases: TGTGCCGGCAGAACGGGGAGCTCCTACGATGAGCAGTTCTTC. Its protein is CAGRTGSSYDEQFF.

A note on this clonotype: One junction end disagrees with the germline gene, perhaps due to a read error. The J gene is TRBJ1-1, the V gene TRBV12-3 or TRBV12-4; 7 bases fit TRBD1. This CDR3 contains 17 residues. CDR3 in DNA: TGTGCCGGCAATCGACAGGGAAGTTGGTCCAGGCGCATTGAAGTTTTCTTT. This gives the protein CAGNRQGSWSRRIEVFF.

As for this clonotype: One end of the junction is discordant with germline, which a read error may explain. The chain uses TRBV11-3 and TRBJ2-2, with 9 bases lining up with TRBD2. The CDR3 runs 16 residues. Germline CDR1 SGHNT, CDR2 YENEEA. The CDR3 sequence is CPSSDRAVAGAGELFF. CDR3 in DNA: TGTCCCAGCAGCGACCGGGCGGTAGCGGGGGCCGGAGAGCTGTTTTTT.

As concerns this clonotype: This may arise from a read error, as a much more abundant clone is one base away. The V and J genes are TRBV11-2 and TRBJ2-1; 7 nucleotides line up with TRBD1. The CDR3 is 14 residues long. CDR1 SGHAT and CDR2 FQNNGV come from the germline V gene. In DNA form, the CDR3 reads TGTGCCAGCAGCTTACAGGGGGTCAATAATGAGCTGTTCTTC. It encodes CASSLQGVNNELFF.

This clonotype was recorded many times. This chain links TRBV29-1 with TRBJ2-2; D is perhaps TRBD1 (6 bases). The germline V gene encodes CDR1 SQVTM and CDR2 ANQGSEA. With 4 bases removed from V and 4 bases from J, the gap between germline ends came to 13 bases. CDR3 length: 14 amino acids. The CDR3 sequence is CSVARQGITGELFF. The CDR3 DNA sequence: TGCAGCGTTGCCAGGCAGGGGATCACCGGGGAGCTGTTTTTT.

Remarks on this clonotype: A much larger clonotype is one base distant, so this may be a read error. The chain couples TRBV5-4 to TRBJ1-6; 10 bases fit TRBD1. The CDR3 runs 17 residues. With V trimmed by 4 bases and J by 6 bases, 10 bases remained unmatched. The V gene's germline CDR1 is SGHNT and CDR2 YYREEE (reference sequence). CDR3 amino acids: CASSRTTGQGLNSPLHF. The DNA of the CDR3 is TGTGCCAGCAGCCGAACCACGGGACAGGGGCTTAATTCACCCCTCCACTTT.

About this clonotype: A read error may explain this, as a much larger clone is one base away. The J gene is TRBJ1-1, the V gene TRBV12-3 or TRBV12-4; D not certain. This CDR3 is 12 amino acids long. The germline V and J ends were trimmed by 11 bases and 8 bases, with 18 bases remaining between them. Here the CDR3 reads CAGGRRTAEAFF. Here the CDR3 DNA reads TGTGCCGGCGGGCGGCGGACCGCGGAAGCTTTCTTT.

As concerns this clonotype: It may be a read error: a sequence one base away is much more abundant. The chain carries TRBV11-2 and TRBJ1-4; TRBD1 matches at 8 bases. Per germline, CDR1 SGHAT and CDR2 FQNNGV. V lost 4 bases, J lost 1 base, and 8 bases stayed unmatched. The CDR3 contains 17 residues. This CDR3 is CASSSARGRGTNEKLFF. In nucleotides, the CDR3 is TGTGCCAGCAGCTCAGCCAGGGGGCGAGGAACTAATGAAAAACTGTTTTTT.

The genes are TRBV5-1 and TRBJ1-1, with D maybe TRBD1 (6 bases). Germline V CDR1 and CDR2: SGHRS, YFSETQ. V was clipped by 7 bases and J by 7 bases, with 20 bases between them. CDR3 length: 14 residues. The CDR3 DNA follows: TGCGCCAGCCGAGTAAGAGGGGGAGAGATTGAAGCTTTCTTT. Encoded protein: CASRVRGGEIEAFF. Together with reference TRBV5-1 and TRBJ1-1, the CDR3 gives the full variable domain: KAGVTQTPRYLIKTRGQQVTLSCSPISGHRSVSWYQQTPGQGLQFLFEYFSETQRNKGNFPGRFSGRQFSNSRSEMNVSTLELGDSALYLCASRVRGGEIEAFFGQGTRLTVV.

This chain links TRBV14 with TRBJ2-1; D is unresolved. V was pared by 5 bases and J by 1 base, with 18 bases between. CDR1 is SGHDN, CDR2 FVKESK, per germline. There are 17 residues in the CDR3. CDR3: CASSFRAPMDSYNEQFF. CDR3 DNA: TGTGCCAGCAGCTTCCGGGCCCCCATGGATTCCTACAATGAGCAGTTCTTC.